The T cell receptor (beta chain) described here comes from a study of circulating and synovial CD4+ cells in juvenile arthritis. Study-wide results and caveats: T cell genome counts differed by at least an order of magnitude between CPL and CD4 samples.

To note about this clone: What it binds is unknown.

CDR3 size: 16 residues. Trimming cost V 1 base and J 0 bases; bases outside gene matches: 2. Germline V CDR1 and CDR2: LGHNA, YNFKEQ. The method was immunoSEQ multiplex PCR; TCRdb's version includes in-frame clones alone and lacks a portion of them. The table records several thousand clones, roughly 79% of them present only once. The chain joins TRBV4-2 to TRBJ2-1, with 8 bases that match TRBD2. The sequenced sample was CD4+ T cells from synovial fluid. This TCR derives from a human donor with juvenile idiopathic arthritis. CDR3 protein: CASSQAGTSSYNEQFF. The CDR3, as DNA: TGTGCCAGCAGCCAAGCCGGGACTAGCTCCTACAATGAGCAGTTCTTC.